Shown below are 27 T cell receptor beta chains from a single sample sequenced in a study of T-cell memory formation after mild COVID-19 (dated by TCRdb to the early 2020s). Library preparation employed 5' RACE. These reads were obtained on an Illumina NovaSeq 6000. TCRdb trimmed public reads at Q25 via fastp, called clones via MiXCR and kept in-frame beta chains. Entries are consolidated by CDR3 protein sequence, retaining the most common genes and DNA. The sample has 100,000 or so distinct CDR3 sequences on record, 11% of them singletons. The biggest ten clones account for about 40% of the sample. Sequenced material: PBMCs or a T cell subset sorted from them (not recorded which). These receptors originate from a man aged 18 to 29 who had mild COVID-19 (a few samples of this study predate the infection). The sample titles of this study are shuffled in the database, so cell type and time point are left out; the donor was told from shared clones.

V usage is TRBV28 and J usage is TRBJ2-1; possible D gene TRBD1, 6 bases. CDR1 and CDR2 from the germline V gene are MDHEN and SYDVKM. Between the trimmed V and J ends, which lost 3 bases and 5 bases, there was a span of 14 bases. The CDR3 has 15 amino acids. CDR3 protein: CASSFPWTEDNEQFF. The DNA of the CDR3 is TGTGCCAGCAGTTTCCCGTGGACAGAGGACAATGAGCAGTTCTTC.

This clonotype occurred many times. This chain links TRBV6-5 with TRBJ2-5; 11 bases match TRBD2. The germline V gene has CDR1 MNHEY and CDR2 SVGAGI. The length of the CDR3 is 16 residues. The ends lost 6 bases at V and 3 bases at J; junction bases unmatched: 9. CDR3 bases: TGTGCCAGCAGAGCGACCGGGACTAGCGGCGAAGAGACCCAGTACTTC. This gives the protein CASRATGTSGEETQYF.

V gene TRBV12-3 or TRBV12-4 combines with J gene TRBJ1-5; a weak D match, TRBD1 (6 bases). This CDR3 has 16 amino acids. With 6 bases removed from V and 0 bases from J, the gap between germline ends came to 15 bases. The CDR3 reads CASSRQAEYSNQPQHF. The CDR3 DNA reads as TGTGCCAGCAGCCGACAGGCGGAATATAGCAATCAGCCCCAGCATTTT.

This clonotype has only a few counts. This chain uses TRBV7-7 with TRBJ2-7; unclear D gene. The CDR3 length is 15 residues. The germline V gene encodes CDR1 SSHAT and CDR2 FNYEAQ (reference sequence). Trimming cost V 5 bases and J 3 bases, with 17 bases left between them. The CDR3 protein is CASSETPASIYEQYF. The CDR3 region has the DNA TGTGCCAGCAGCGAGACACCTGCCTCTATCTACGAGCAGTACTTC. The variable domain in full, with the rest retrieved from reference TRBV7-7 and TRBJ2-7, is GAGVSQSPRYKVTKRGQDVTLRCDPISSHATLYWYQQALGQGPEFLTYFNYEAQPDKSGLPSDRFSAERPEGSISTLTIQRTEQRDSAMYRCASSETPASIYEQYFGPGTRLTVT.

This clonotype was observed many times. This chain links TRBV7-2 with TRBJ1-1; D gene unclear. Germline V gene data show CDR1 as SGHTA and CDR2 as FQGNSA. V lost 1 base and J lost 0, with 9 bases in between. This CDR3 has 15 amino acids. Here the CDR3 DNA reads TGTGCCAGCAGCTTAGGGTTTGAGATGAACACTGAAGCTTTCTTT. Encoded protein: CASSLGFEMNTEAFF.

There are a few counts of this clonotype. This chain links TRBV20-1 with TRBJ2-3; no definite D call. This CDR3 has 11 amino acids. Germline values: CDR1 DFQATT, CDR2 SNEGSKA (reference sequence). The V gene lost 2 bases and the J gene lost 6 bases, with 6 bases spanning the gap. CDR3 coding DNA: TGCAGTGCTAGAATGTCGGATACGCAGTATTTT. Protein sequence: CSARMSDTQYF.

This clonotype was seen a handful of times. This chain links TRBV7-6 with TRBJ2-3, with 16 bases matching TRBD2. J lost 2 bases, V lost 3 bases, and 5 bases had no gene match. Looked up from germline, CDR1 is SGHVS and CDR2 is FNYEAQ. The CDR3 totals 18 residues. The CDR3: CASSLPGLAGGNTDTQYF. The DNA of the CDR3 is TGTGCCAGCAGCTTGCCGGGACTAGCGGGGGGGAACACAGATACGCAGTATTTT.

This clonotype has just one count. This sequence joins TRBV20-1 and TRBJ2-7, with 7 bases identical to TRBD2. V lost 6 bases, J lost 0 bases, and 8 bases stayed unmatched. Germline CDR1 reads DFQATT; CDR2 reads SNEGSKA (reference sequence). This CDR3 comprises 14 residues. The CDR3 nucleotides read TGCAGTGCGCGACCGGGACTAACCTCCTACGAGCAGTACTTC. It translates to CSARPGLTSYEQYF.

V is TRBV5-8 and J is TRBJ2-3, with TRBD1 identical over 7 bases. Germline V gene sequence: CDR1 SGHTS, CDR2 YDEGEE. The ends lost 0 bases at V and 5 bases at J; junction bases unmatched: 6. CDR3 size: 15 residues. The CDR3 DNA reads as TGTGCCAGCAGCTTGGGGGTCCAGGGGGTAGATACGCAGTATTTT. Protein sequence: CASSLGVQGVDTQYF.

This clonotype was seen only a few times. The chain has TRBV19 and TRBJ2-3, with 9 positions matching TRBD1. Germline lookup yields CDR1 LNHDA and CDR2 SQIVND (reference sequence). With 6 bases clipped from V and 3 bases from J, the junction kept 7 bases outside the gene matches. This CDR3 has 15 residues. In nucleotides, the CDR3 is TGTGCCAGTAGGGAGCTGGACAGGGGAACAGATACGCAGTATTTT. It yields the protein CASRELDRGTDTQYF. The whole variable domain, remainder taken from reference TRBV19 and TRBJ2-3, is DGGITQSPKYLFRKEGQNVTLSCEQNLNHDAMYWYRQDPGQGLRLIYYSQIVNDFQKGDIAEGYSVSREKKESFPLTVTSAQKNPTAFYLCASRELDRGTDTQYFGPGTRLTVL.

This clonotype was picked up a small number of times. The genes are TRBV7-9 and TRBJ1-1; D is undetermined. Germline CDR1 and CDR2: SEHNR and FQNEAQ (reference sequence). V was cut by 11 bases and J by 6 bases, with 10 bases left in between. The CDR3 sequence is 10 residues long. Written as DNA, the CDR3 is TGTGCCTCCACCCCCCCTGAAGCTTTCTTT. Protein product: CASTPPEAFF. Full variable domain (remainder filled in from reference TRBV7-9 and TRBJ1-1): DTGVSQNPRHKITKRGQNVTFRCDPISEHNRLYWYRQTLGQGPEFLTYFQNEAQLEKSRLLSDRFSAERPKGSFSTLEIQRTEQGDSAMYLCASTPPEAFFGQGTRLTVV.

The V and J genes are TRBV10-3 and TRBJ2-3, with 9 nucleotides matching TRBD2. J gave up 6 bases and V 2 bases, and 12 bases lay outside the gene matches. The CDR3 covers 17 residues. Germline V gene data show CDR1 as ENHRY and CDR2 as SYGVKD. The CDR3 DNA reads TGTGCCATCAGTGAGCGGGGAGAGCGGGGGGTGTTGGATACGCAGTATTTT. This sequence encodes CAISERGERGVLDTQYF.

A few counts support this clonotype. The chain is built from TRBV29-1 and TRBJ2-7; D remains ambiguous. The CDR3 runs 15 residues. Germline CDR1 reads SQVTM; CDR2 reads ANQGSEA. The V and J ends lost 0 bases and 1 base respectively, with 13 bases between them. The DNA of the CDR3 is TGCAGCGTTGAAGAGGGCAGCCTTGAGTCCTACGAGCAGTACTTC. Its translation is CSVEEGSLESYEQYF.

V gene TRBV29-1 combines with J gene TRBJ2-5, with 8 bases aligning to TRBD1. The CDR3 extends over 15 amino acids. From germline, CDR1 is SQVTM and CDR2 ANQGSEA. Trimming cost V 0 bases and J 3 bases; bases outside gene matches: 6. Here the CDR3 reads CSVEDWAGGEETQYF. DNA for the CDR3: TGCAGCGTTGAAGATTGGGCAGGGGGCGAAGAGACCCAGTACTTC.

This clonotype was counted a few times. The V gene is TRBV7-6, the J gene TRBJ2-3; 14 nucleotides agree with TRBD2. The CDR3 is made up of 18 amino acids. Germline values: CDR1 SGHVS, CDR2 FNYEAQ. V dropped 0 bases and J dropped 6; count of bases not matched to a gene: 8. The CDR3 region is CASSLAGLAGGMTDTQYF. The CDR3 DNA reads TGTGCCAGCAGCTTAGCAGGACTAGCGGGGGGTATGACGGATACGCAGTATTTT.

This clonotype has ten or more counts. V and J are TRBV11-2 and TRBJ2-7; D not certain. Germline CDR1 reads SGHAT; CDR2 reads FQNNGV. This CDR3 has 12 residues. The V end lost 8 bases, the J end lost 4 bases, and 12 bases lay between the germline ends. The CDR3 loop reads CASRLGAYEQYF. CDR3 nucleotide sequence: TGTGCCAGCCGTCTAGGTGCTTACGAGCAGTACTTC.

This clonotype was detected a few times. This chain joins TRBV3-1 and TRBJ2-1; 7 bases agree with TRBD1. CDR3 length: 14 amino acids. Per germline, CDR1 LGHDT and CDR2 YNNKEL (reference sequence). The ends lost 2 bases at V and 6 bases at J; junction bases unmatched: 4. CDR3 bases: TGTGCCAGCAGCCAATTTGACAGGGTCAATGAGCAGTTCTTC. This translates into CASSQFDRVNEQFF.

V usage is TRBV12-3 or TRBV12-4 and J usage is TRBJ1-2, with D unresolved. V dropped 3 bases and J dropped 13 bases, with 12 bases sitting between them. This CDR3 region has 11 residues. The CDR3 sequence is CASSFVWGLTF. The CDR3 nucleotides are TGTGCCAGCAGTTTCGTATGGGGTCTCACCTTC.

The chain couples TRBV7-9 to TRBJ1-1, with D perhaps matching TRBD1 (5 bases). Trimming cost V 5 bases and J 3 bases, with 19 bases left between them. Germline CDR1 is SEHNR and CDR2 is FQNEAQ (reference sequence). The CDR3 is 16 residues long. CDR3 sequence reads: CASSHSNRLVDTEAFF. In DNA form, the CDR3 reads TGTGCCAGCAGCCACTCGAACAGGTTGGTGGACACTGAAGCTTTCTTT.

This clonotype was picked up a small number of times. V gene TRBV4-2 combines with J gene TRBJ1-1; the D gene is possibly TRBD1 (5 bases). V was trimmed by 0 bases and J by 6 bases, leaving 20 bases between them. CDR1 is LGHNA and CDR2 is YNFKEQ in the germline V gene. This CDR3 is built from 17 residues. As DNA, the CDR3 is TGTGCCAGCAGCCAAGATTCGCGGGGGTTTCTCCCACCTGAAGCTTTCTTT. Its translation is CASSQDSRGFLPPEAFF.

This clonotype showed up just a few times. CDR3 coding DNA: TGTGCCAGCAGCCCACGGGGACAGTTGGAGTACGAGCAGTACGTC. Encoded protein: CASSPRGQLEYEQYV. V usage is TRBV7-8 and J usage is TRBJ2-7, with 7 bases fitting TRBD1. Trimming removed 5 bases from V and 4 bases from J; junction bases left unmatched: 11. Germline V gene lookup returns CDR1 SGHVS and CDR2 FQNEAQ. CDR3 size: 15 residues.

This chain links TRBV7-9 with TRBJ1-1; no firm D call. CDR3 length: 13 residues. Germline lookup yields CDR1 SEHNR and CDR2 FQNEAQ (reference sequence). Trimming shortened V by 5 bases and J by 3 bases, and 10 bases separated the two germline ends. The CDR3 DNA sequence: TGTGCCAGCAGCCATTTCGGGTACACTGAAGCTTTCTTT. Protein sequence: CASSHFGYTEAFF.

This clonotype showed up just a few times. CDR3 amino acids: CASSGQVGTQYF. The CDR3 DNA reads TGTGCCAGCAGCGGACAGGTCGGGACCCAGTACTTC. The chain links TRBV3-1 to TRBJ2-5; 7 bases line up with TRBD1. Germline loops: CDR1 LGHDT, CDR2 YNNKEL (reference sequence). J was trimmed by 7 bases and V by 5 bases; bases with no gene match: 4. CDR3 size: 12 residues.

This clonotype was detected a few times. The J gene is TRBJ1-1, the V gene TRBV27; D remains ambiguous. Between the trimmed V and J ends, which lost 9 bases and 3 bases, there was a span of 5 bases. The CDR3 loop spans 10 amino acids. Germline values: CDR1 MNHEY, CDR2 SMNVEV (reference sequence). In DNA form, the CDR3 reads TGTGCCAGTGGCCACACTGAAGCTTTCTTT. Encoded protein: CASGHTEAFF.

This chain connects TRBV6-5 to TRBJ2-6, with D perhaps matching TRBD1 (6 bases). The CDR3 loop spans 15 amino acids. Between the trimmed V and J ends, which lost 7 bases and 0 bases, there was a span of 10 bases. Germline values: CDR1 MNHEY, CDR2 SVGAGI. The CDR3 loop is CASTGTLSGANVLTF. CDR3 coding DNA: TGTGCCAGCACCGGGACACTCTCTGGGGCCAACGTCCTGACTTTC.

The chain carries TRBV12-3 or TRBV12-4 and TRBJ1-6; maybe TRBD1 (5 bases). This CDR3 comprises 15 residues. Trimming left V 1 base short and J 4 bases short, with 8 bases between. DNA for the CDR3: TGTGCCAGCAGTTTAGTCCCAGGGTATAATTCACCCCTCCACTTT. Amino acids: CASSLVPGYNSPLHF.

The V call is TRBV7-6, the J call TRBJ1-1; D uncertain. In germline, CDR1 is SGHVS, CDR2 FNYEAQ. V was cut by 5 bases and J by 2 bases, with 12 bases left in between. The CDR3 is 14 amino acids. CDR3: CASSASGSNTEAFF. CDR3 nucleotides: TGTGCCAGCAGCGCTTCGGGGTCTAACACTGAAGCTTTCTTT. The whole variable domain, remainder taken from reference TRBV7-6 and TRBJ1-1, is GAGVSQSPRYKVTKRGQDVALRCDPISGHVSLYWYRQALGQGPEFLTYFNYEAQQDKSGLPNDRFSAERPEGSISTLTIQRTEQRDSAMYRCASSASGSNTEAFFGQGTRLTVV.